The table lists the clone carrying this TCR beta chain with a few counts. Its antigen remains unidentified. The data derive from a study of T-cell memory formation after mild COVID-19. Turning to the study itself: Across donors, TCR clusters were largely donor specific.

Study findings and constraints: There were some responding clones in pre-infection memory, which suggested that cross-reactive memory had joined. CD8+ contracting clones occupied EMRA, while CD4+ ones occupied mainly CM and EM. For second-wave clones that peaked at day 37, SARS-CoV-2 specificity went unverified.

A single record per CDR3 protein comes from TCRdb applying MiXCR to the 5' RACE reads. The data hold some 29,000 distinct CDR3 sequences, with roughly 15% observed a single time. Trimming at V came to 3 bases and at J to 6 bases, leaving 7 bases not matched to a gene. This CDR3 region has 14 residues. Germline loops: CDR1 SGHTA, CDR2 FQGNSA. Source material: PBMCs or a T cell subset sorted from them (not recorded which). This receptor was identified in an adult who had mild COVID-19 (a few samples of this study predate the infection). Cell type and time point are not known. The chain couples TRBV7-2 to TRBJ2-7; TRBD2 matches at 8 bases. The CDR3 DNA follows: TGTGCCAGCAGCTTCTGGACTAGCATGCGCGAGCAGTACTTC. Translation: CASSFWTSMREQYF.